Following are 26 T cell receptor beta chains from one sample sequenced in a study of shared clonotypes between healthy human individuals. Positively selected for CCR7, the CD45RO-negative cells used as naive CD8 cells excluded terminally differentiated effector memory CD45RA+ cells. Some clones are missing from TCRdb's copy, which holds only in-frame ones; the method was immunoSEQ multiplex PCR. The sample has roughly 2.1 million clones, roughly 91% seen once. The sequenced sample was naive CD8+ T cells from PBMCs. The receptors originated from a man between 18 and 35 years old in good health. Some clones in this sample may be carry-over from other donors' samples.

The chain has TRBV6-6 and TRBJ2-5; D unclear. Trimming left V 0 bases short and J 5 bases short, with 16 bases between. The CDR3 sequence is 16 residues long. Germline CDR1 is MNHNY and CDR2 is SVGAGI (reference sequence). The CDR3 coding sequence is TGTGCCAGCAGTTACTCGGGTGTTTGGGTCTCCGAGACCCAGTACTTC. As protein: CASSYSGVWVSETQYF.

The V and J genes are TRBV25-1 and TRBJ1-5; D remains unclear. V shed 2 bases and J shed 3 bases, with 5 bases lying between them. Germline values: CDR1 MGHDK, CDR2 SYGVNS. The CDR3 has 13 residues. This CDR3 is CASSESANQPQHF. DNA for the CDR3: TGTGCCAGCAGTGAAAGCGCCAATCAGCCCCAGCATTTT.

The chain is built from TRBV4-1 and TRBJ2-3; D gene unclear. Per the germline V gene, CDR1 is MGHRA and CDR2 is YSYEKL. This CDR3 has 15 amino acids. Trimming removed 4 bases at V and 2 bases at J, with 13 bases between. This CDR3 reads CASSLGNRDTDTQYF. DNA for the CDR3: TGCGCCAGCAGCCTCGGAAATAGGGACACAGATACGCAGTATTTT.

The CDR3 DNA reads TGTGCCAGCAGCCGCACGGGGGGGCCATCTGGGGCCAACGTCCTGACTTTC. It is translated as CASSRTGGPSGANVLTF. V is TRBV7-2 and J is TRBJ2-6; 8 positions match TRBD2. Germline lookup yields CDR1 SGHTA and CDR2 FQGNSA. There are 17 residues in the CDR3. With V trimmed by 5 bases and J by 1 base, 7 bases remained unmatched.

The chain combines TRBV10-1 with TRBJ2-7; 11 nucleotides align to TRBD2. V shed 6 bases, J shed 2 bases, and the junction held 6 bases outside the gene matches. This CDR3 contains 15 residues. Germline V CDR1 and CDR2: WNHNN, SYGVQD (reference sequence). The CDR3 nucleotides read TGCGCCAGCAGCCCGGGACTAGCGGTGCCCTACGAGCAGTACTTC. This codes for CASSPGLAVPYEQYF.

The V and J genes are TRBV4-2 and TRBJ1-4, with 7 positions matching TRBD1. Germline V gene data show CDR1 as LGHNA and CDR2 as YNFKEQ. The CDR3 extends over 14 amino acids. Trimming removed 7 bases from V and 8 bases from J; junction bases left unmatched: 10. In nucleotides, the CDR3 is TGTGCCAGCACCGGGAGACAGGGTGAGGAAAAACTGTTTTTT. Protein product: CASTGRQGEEKLFF.

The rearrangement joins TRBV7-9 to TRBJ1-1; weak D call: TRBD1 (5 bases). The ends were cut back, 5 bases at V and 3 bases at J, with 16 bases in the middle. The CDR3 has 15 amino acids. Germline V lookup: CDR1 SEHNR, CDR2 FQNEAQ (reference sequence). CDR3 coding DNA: TGTGCCAGCAGCCCGCGCAGGGTAAGGGACACTGAAGCTTTCTTT. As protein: CASSPRRVRDTEAFF.

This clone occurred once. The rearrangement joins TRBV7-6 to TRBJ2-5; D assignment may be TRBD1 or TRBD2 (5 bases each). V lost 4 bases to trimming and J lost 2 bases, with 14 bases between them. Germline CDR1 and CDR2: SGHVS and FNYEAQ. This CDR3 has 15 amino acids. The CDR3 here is CASSSRDGVQETQYF. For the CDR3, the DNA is TGTGCCAGCAGCTCCCGGGACGGAGTACAAGAGACCCAGTACTTC.

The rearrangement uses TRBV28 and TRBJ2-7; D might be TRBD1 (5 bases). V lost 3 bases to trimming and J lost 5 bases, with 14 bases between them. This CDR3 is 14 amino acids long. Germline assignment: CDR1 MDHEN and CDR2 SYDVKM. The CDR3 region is CASSLGQGINEQYF. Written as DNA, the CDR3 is TGTGCCAGCAGTTTGGGGCAGGGAATAAACGAGCAGTACTTC.

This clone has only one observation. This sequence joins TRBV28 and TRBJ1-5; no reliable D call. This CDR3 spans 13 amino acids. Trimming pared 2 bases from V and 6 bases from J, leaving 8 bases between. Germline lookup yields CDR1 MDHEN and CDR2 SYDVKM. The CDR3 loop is CASSLEAPQPQHF. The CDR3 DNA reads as TGTGCCAGCAGTTTAGAGGCTCCTCAGCCCCAGCATTTT. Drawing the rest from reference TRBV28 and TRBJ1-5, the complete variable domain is DVKVTQSSRYLVKRTGEKVFLECVQDMDHENMFWYRQDPGLGLRLIYFSYDVKMKEKGDIPEGYSVSREKKERFSLILESASTNQTSMYLCASSLEAPQPQHFGDGTRLSIL.

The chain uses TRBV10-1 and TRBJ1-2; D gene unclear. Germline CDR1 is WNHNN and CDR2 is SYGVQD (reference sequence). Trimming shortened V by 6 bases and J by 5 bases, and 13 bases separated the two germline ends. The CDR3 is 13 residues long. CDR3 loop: CASSERPKYGYTF. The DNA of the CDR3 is TGCGCCAGCAGCGAGAGGCCCAAGTATGGCTACACCTTC.

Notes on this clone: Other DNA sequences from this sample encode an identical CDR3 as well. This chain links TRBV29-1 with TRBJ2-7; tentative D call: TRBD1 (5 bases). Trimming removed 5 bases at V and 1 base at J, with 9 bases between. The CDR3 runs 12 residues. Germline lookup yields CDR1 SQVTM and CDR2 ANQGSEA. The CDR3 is CSVQGASYEQYF. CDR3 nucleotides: TGCAGCGTTCAAGGGGCATCCTACGAGCAGTACTTC.

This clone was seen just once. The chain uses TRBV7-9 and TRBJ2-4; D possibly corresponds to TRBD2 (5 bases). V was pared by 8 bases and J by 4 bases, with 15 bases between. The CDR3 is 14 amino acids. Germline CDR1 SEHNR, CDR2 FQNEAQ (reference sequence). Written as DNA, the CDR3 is TGTGCCAGCCGTGGTACAAGGGAGAAAAACATTCAGTACTTC. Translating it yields CASRGTREKNIQYF.

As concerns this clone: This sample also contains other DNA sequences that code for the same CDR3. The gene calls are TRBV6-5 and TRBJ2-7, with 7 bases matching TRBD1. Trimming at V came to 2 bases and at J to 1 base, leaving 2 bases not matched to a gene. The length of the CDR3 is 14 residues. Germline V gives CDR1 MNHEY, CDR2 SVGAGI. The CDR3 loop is CASSYGDSSYEQYF. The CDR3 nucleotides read TGTGCCAGCAGTTACGGGGACAGTTCCTACGAGCAGTACTTC.

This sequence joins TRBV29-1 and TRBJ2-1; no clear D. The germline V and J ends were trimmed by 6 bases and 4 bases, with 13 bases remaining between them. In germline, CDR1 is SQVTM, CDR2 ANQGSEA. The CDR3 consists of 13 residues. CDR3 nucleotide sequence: TGCAGCGTCGATTTTTCGGGTTACAATGAGCAGTTCTTC. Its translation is CSVDFSGYNEQFF.

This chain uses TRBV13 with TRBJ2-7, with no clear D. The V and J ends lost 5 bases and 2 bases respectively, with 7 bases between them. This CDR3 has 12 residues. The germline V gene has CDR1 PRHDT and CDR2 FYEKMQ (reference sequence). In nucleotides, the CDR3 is TGTGCCAGCAGCACCAGTCCCTACGAGCAGTACTTC. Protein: CASSTSPYEQYF.

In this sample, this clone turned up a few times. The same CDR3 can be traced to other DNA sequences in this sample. CDR3 sequence reads: CASSFPGELFF. The CDR3 DNA reads as TGTGCCAGCAGTTTTCCAGGGGAGCTGTTTTTT. V gene TRBV28 combines with J gene TRBJ2-2; no clear D. The V end lost 3 bases, the J end lost 8 bases, and 4 bases lay between the germline ends. From germline, CDR1 is MDHEN and CDR2 SYDVKM. The CDR3 loop spans 11 amino acids.

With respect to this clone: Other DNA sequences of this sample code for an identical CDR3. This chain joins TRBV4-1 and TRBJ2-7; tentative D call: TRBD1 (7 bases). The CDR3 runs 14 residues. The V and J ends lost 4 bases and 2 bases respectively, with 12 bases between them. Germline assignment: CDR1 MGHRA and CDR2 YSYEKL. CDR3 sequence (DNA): TGCGCCAGCAGCCCCAGGGGGGAGGCCTACGAGCAGTACTTC. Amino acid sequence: CASSPRGEAYEQYF.

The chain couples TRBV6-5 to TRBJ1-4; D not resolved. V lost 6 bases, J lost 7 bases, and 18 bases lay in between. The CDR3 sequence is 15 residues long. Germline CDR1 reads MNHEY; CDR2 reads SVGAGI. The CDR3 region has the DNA TGTGCCAGCAGGGCACAATCGGTGGGTCGTGAAAAACTGTTTTTT. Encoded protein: CASRAQSVGREKLFF.

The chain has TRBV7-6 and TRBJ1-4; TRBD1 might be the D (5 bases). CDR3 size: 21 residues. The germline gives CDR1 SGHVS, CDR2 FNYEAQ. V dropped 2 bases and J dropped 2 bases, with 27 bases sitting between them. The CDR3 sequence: CASSLTLGASDWFGTNEKLFF. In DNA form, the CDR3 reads TGTGCCAGCAGCTTAACGCTTGGGGCCAGCGATTGGTTCGGGACTAATGAAAAACTGTTTTTT.

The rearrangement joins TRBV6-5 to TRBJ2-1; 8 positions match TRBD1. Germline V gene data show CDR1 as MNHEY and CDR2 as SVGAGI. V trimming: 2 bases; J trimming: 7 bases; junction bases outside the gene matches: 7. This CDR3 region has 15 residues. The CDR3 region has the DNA TGTGCCAGCAGTTACCCGACGGACAGGGTAAATGAGCAGTTCTTC. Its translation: CASSYPTDRVNEQFF.

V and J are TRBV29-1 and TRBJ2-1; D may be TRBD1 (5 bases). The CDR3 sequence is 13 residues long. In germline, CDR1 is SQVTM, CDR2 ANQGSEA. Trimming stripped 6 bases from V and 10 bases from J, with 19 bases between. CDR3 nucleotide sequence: TGCAGCGTCGGATTTGCAGGGTCCCGGGAGCAGTTCTTC. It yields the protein CSVGFAGSREQFF.

CDR3 DNA sequence: TGTGCCAGCAGCGTAGGCCCTAGCGGGTATGGCGAGCAGTACTTC. Protein product: CASSVGPSGYGEQYF. This chain connects TRBV9 to TRBJ2-7, with 8 bases aligning to TRBD2. There are 15 residues in the CDR3. Per the germline V gene, CDR1 is SGDLS and CDR2 is YYNGEE. J gave up 6 bases and V 0 bases, and 8 bases lay outside the gene matches.

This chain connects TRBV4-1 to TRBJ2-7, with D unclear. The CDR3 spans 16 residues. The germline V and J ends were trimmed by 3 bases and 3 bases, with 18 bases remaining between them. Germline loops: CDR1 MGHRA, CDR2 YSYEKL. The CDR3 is CASSQTPASPNYEQYF. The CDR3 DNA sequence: TGCGCCAGCAGCCAGACTCCAGCATCGCCAAACTACGAGCAGTACTTC.

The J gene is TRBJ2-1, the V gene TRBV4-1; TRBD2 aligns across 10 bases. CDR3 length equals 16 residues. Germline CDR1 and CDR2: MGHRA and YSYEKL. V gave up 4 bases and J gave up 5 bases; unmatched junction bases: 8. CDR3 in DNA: TGCGCCAGCAGCCCGGGACTAGCGACGATTGACAATGAGCAGTTCTTC. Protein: CASSPGLATIDNEQFF.

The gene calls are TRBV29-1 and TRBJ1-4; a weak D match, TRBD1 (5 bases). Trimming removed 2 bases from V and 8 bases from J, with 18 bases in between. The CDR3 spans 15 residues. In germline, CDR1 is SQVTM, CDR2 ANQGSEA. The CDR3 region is CSVEQGTGAREKLFF. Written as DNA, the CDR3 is TGCAGCGTTGAACAAGGGACGGGCGCTAGGGAAAAACTGTTTTTT.